The 24 T cell receptor beta chains listed next were all sequenced from one sample in a study of T cell repertoires in cytomegalovirus infection. TCRdb ran MiXCR on the reads and lists one entry per CDR3 protein. The data contain hundreds of thousands of distinct CDR3 sequences, approximately 33% of them singletons. These TCRs are of unknown antigen specificity. Here the sequenced sample was cultured PBMCs, taken from culture after CMV antigen stimulation. These receptors all stem from a human donor in good health (CMV status not recorded). Some clones in this sample may be carry-over from other donors' samples.

The V gene is TRBV15, the J gene TRBJ2-2; D is possibly TRBD1 (6 bases). The length of the CDR3 is 15 residues. Deletions cut 1 base from V and 1 base from J, with 7 bases between. Germline V gene lookup returns CDR1 LNHNV and CDR2 YYDKDF (reference sequence). The CDR3 spells CATSRARGNTGELFF. CDR3 DNA: TGTGCCACCAGCAGAGCCAGGGGGAACACCGGGGAGCTGTTTTTT.

The V gene is TRBV20-1, the J gene TRBJ2-3; tentative D call: TRBD1 (5 bases). CDR1 and CDR2 from the germline V gene are DFQATT and SNEGSKA (reference sequence). Trimming removed 0 bases from V and 1 base from J, with 17 bases in between. CDR3 length equals 17 residues. The CDR3 loop reads CSARETGHDYRTDTQYF. The DNA for the CDR3 is TGCAGTGCTAGAGAAACTGGACACGATTACCGCACAGATACGCAGTATTTT.

This chain links TRBV6-2 or TRBV6-3 with TRBJ1-1; 7 bases line up with TRBD1. There are 15 residues in the CDR3. The trim removed 2 bases at V and 4 bases at J, leaving 7 bases unmatched. Germline lookup yields CDR1 MNHEY and CDR2 SVGEGT. CDR3 DNA: TGTGCCAGCAGTTACCCCACAGGGGTCGTCACTGAAGCTTTCTTT. Translation gives CASSYPTGVVTEAFF.

In this sample, this clonotype turned up a few times. J is TRBJ1-6 and V is TRBV27, with D unresolved. The V and J ends lost 4 bases and 8 bases respectively, with 12 bases between them. Per germline, CDR1 MNHEY and CDR2 SMNVEV (reference sequence). The CDR3 covers 14 residues. The DNA for the CDR3 is TGTGCCAGCAGTTGGCTGAGCCGGGATTCACCCCTCCACTTT. Translated: CASSWLSRDSPLHF.

The V gene is TRBV24-1, the J gene TRBJ2-2; 7 nucleotides align to TRBD2. This CDR3 region has 17 residues. V trimming: 7 bases; J trimming: 6 bases; junction bases outside the gene matches: 16. Per germline, CDR1 KGHDR and CDR2 SFDVKD. CDR3 DNA: TGTGCCACCAGCCCTTCGACTCCGGGACTAAGGGCCGGGGAGCTGTTTTTT. This codes for CATSPSTPGLRAGELFF.

The CDR3 DNA is TGTGCCAGCAGTGAAATGCCATCCTCCTACGAGCAGTACTTC. Protein sequence: CASSEMPSSYEQYF. The genes are TRBV6-1 and TRBJ2-7, with unresolved D. CDR1 is MNHNS, CDR2 SASEGT, per germline. The CDR3 is 14 amino acids. V was trimmed by 2 bases and J by 0 bases, leaving 8 bases between them.

This clonotype has a handful of counts. V usage is TRBV6-5 and J usage is TRBJ1-4; the D is unclear. The CDR3 covers 13 residues. Per the germline V gene, CDR1 is MNHEY and CDR2 is SVGAGI. The V gene lost 2 bases and the J gene lost 4 bases, with 5 bases spanning the gap. Here the CDR3 DNA reads TGTGCCAGCAGTTACGGGATTAATGAAAAACTGTTTTTT. Encoded protein: CASSYGINEKLFF.

The rearrangement links TRBV7-8 to TRBJ2-3; TRBD1 might be the D (5 bases). The CDR3 covers 18 residues. CDR1 and CDR2 (germline): SGHVS, FQNEAQ. V was cut by 5 bases and J by 5 bases, with 26 bases left in between. The CDR3 DNA reads TGTGCCAGCAGCCTCGCCAGACCCCCGGGCAGGGCAATAGATACGCAGTATTTT. Its protein is CASSLARPPGRAIDTQYF.

This clonotype was detected only a few times. The V call is TRBV23-1, the J call TRBJ2-7, with 9 bases lining up with TRBD2. TRBV23-1 is filed as an ORF, its function uncertain. Trimming cost V 0 bases and J 1 base; bases outside gene matches: 13. This CDR3 contains 19 residues. The CDR3: CASSQSMASGAGHSYEQYF. CDR3 sequence (DNA): TGCGCCAGCAGTCAATCGATGGCTAGCGGGGCCGGCCATTCCTACGAGCAGTACTTC.

The chain combines TRBV14 with TRBJ2-4; D gene ambiguous. The CDR3 covers 11 residues. The germline V gene encodes CDR1 SGHDN and CDR2 FVKESK. The V and J ends lost 4 bases and 7 bases respectively, with 5 bases between them. The CDR3 loop reads CASSLSNIQYF. The CDR3 DNA reads TGTGCCAGCAGCCTTAGTAACATTCAGTACTTC.

This clonotype was counted between two and nine times. This chain joins TRBV27 and TRBJ1-2, with 7 bases that match TRBD1. After removal of 5 bases from V and 0 bases from J, the junction contained 6 bases not matched to a gene. The CDR3 extends over 15 amino acids. The germline CDR1 and CDR2 sequences are MNHEY and SMNVEV (reference sequence). The CDR3 here is CASSPTDRANYGYTF. The DNA of the CDR3 is TGTGCCAGCAGTCCCACCGACAGGGCTAACTATGGCTACACCTTC.

Here the CDR3 reads CATKRPPNEKLFF. The CDR3 region has the DNA TGTGCCACCAAGAGACCCCCCAATGAAAAACTGTTTTTT. The chain recombines TRBV7-8 with TRBJ1-4; D not certain. The CDR3 is 13 amino acids. The germline gives CDR1 SGHVS, CDR2 FQNEAQ. V shed 10 bases and J shed 5 bases, with 14 bases lying between them.

This clonotype was seen ten or more times. The chain combines TRBV7-2 with TRBJ1-5; 10 bases are shared with TRBD1. V lost 1 base to trimming and J lost 0 bases; unmatched junction nucleotides: 6. The CDR3 has 18 residues. Germline CDR1 is SGHTA and CDR2 is FQGNSA. CDR3 nucleotides: TGTGCCAGCAGCTTAGATAGACAGGGGGCGAGTAGCAATCAGCCCCAGCATTTT. Protein: CASSLDRQGASSNQPQHF.

The CDR3 sequence is CASSTYSETTNEKLFF. The CDR3 DNA sequence: TGTGCCAGCAGCACCTATTCAGAGACAACTAATGAAAAACTGTTTTTT. The rearrangement uses TRBV12-3 or TRBV12-4 and TRBJ1-4; D not certain. Trimming removed 6 bases from V and 0 bases from J, with 14 bases in between. The length of the CDR3 is 16 residues.

This clonotype appeared many times. The chain employs TRBV7-9 and TRBJ1-5; D is ambiguous. This CDR3 region has 12 residues. CDR1 SEHNR and CDR2 FQNEAQ come from the germline V gene (reference sequence). With 6 bases removed from V and 5 bases from J, the gap between germline ends came to 8 bases. Written as DNA, the CDR3 is TGTGCCAGCAGTTATTGGGATCAGCCCCAGCATTTT. Translating it yields CASSYWDQPQHF. Complete variable domain (other parts from reference TRBV7-9 and TRBJ1-5): DTGVSQNPRHKITKRGQNVTFRCDPISEHNRLYWYRQTLGQGPEFLTYFQNEAQLEKSRLLSDRFSAERPKGSFSTLEIQRTEQGDSAMYLCASSYWDQPQHFGDGTRLSIL.

This clonotype has only one observation. CDR3 residues: CASSLGVGVETQYF. The CDR3 DNA reads TGTGCCAGCAGCTTAGGGGTGGGGGTGGAGACCCAGTACTTC. The rearrangement joins TRBV7-9 to TRBJ2-5; D may be TRBD1 or TRBD2 (5 bases each). This CDR3 is built from 14 residues. CDR1 and CDR2 (germline): SEHNR, FQNEAQ (reference sequence). Trimming removed 1 base from V and 5 bases from J, with 11 bases in between.

V gene TRBV15 combines with J gene TRBJ2-7; D is unclear. Trimming shortened V by 0 bases and J by 6 bases, and 15 bases separated the two germline ends. Germline-derived CDR1 and CDR2 are LNHNV and YYDKDF (reference sequence). This CDR3 is built from 15 residues. The chain's CDR3 is CATSRDRRLWGEQYF. The CDR3 DNA reads as TGTGCCACCAGCAGAGATCGAAGGCTCTGGGGCGAGCAGTACTTC.

This clonotype was seen more than once but under ten times. The chain is built from TRBV7-2 and TRBJ2-7, with D unresolved. Germline V gene lookup returns CDR1 SGHTA and CDR2 FQGNSA. The ends were cut back, 2 bases at V and 2 bases at J, with 7 bases in the middle. The CDR3 extends over 13 amino acids. CDR3 region: CASSLSIPYEQYF. CDR3 in DNA: TGTGCCAGCAGCTTAAGCATCCCCTACGAGCAGTACTTC. The full variable domain, with the rest looked up from reference TRBV7-2 and TRBJ2-7, is GAGVSQSPSNKVTEKGKDVELRCDPISGHTALYWYRQSLGQGLEFLIYFQGNSAPDKSGLPSDRFSAERTGGSVSTLTIQRTQQEDSAVYLCASSLSIPYEQYFGPGTRLTVT.

In its sample, this clonotype was seen a few times. This rearrangement joins TRBV6-1 to TRBJ2-3; no clear D gene. Trimming shortened V by 2 bases and J by 5 bases, and 17 bases separated the two germline ends. Germline V CDR1 and CDR2: MNHNS, SASEGT. This CDR3 is 16 amino acids long. CDR3 region: CASSERLGRLIDTQYF. The CDR3 bases are TGTGCCAGCAGTGAACGGTTAGGACGGTTAATAGATACGCAGTATTTT.

The genes are TRBV7-2 and TRBJ2-3; the D gene is possibly TRBD2 (5 bases). With 5 bases removed from V and 3 bases from J, the gap between germline ends came to 12 bases. Germline V gene data show CDR1 as SGHTA and CDR2 as FQGNSA. This CDR3 has 14 amino acids. Here the CDR3 reads CASSNDRRTDTQYF. The DNA for the CDR3 is TGTGCCAGCAGCAATGACCGGAGGACAGATACGCAGTATTTT. Variable domain in full (rest from reference TRBV7-2 and TRBJ2-3): GAGVSQSPSNKVTEKGKDVELRCDPISGHTALYWYRQSLGQGLEFLIYFQGNSAPDKSGLPSDRFSAERTGGSVSTLTIQRTQQEDSAVYLCASSNDRRTDTQYFGPGTRLTVL.

Only one count was recorded for this clonotype. This chain connects TRBV6-1 to TRBJ2-3; 8 bases fit TRBD2. CDR1 is MNHNS, CDR2 SASEGT, per germline. The CDR3 has 16 residues. Losses at the gene ends were 5 bases for V and 0 bases for J; bases not matched to a gene: 7. The CDR3 here is CASSRAGEPSTDTQYF. The CDR3, as DNA: TGTGCCAGCAGTAGAGCGGGGGAACCTAGCACAGATACGCAGTATTTT.

The V gene is TRBV28, the J gene TRBJ1-4; D unclear. This CDR3 is built from 16 residues. V was pared by 8 bases and J by 0 bases, with 16 bases between. The germline V gene has CDR1 MDHEN and CDR2 SYDVKM. CDR3 nucleotide sequence: TGTGCCAGCCTCGGCCAGCCTCTTACAACTAATGAAAAACTGTTTTTT. Its protein product is CASLGQPLTTNEKLFF.

V and J are TRBV6-5 and TRBJ1-1, with D maybe TRBD1 (5 bases). V lost 6 bases, J lost 0 bases, and 14 bases lay in between. Germline loops: CDR1 MNHEY, CDR2 SVGAGI. The CDR3 contains 15 residues. CDR3 sequence reads: CASRQEGDLNTEAFF. DNA for the CDR3: TGTGCCAGCAGGCAGGAAGGGGACCTGAACACTGAAGCTTTCTTT.

Many counts were recorded for this clonotype. The rearrangement joins TRBV7-2 to TRBJ1-1; maybe TRBD1 (6 bases). CDR1 and CDR2 (germline): SGHTA, FQGNSA. The V end was cut by 5 bases, the J end by 11 bases, with 15 bases between. The CDR3 is made up of 12 amino acids. The CDR3 DNA reads TGTGCCAGCAGCCGGCCGGGACATACGGCTTTCTTT. The encoded protein is CASSRPGHTAFF.